These 6 T cell receptor beta chains were all obtained from the same sample, sequenced in a study of Ad26.COV2.S vaccination and SARS-CoV-2 variants. The data were produced by immunoSEQ multiplex PCR, yet TCRdb's version contains in-frame clones alone and is incomplete. Of about 180,000 clones in the sample, 87% were seen once. Sequences were derived from peripheral blood, sampled after recovery from COVID-19. These receptors were obtained from a human donor who had recovered from COVID-19.

The chain uses TRBV30 and TRBJ1-3; the D gene is possibly TRBD1 (5 bases). This CDR3 contains 15 residues. Trimming took off 5 bases at V and 0 bases at J, with 14 bases between the two ends. CDR1 is GTSNPN and CDR2 is SVGIG in the germline V gene (reference sequence). The CDR3, as DNA: TGTGCCTGGGGGGCGGCAAGTAGCTCTGGAAACACCATATATTTT. It yields the protein CAWGAASSSGNTIYF.

The V call is TRBV9, the J call TRBJ2-1; D gene uncertain. Germline V gives CDR1 SGDLS, CDR2 YYNGEE. V gave up 4 bases and J gave up 8 bases, with 19 bases separating them. This CDR3 spans 15 amino acids. In DNA, the CDR3 is TGTGCCAGCAGCCCTCAACCAGCTAGGGTGCATGAGCAGTTCTTC. Translation gives CASSPQPARVHEQFF.

The CDR3 protein is CATSRDFRVLIYEQYF. The CDR3 DNA reads as TGTGCCACCAGCAGAGATTTCCGGGTGTTGATCTACGAGCAGTACTTC. This chain uses TRBV15 with TRBJ2-7; D gene uncertain. Trimming removed 0 bases at V and 3 bases at J, with 15 bases between. Per the germline V gene, CDR1 is LNHNV and CDR2 is YYDKDF (reference sequence). The CDR3 runs to 16 residues.

This chain connects TRBV7-8 to TRBJ2-7, with 9 bases aligning to TRBD1. The CDR3 runs to 17 residues. V shed 5 bases, J shed 3 bases, and the junction held 14 bases outside the gene matches. CDR1 is SGHVS, CDR2 FQNEAQ, per germline. CDR3 sequence reads: CASSPVTKGQGFYEQYF. The CDR3, as DNA: TGTGCCAGCAGCCCAGTAACCAAGGGACAGGGTTTCTACGAGCAGTACTTC.

The chain employs TRBV7-3 and TRBJ2-5; TRBD2 matches 9 bases. Germline lookup yields CDR1 SGHTA and CDR2 FQGTGA. V was clipped by 2 bases and J by 2 bases; unmatched bases: 0. The CDR3 spans 14 residues. DNA for the CDR3: TGTGCCAGCAGCTTAGCGGGGGGGCAAGAGACCCAGTACTTC. It specifies CASSLAGGQETQYF.

This chain connects TRBV9 to TRBJ1-4; D gene ambiguous. V was pared by 4 bases and J by 8 bases, with 12 bases between. CDR1 is SGDLS and CDR2 is YYNGEE in the germline V gene. The CDR3 loop spans 13 amino acids. Here the CDR3 reads CASSSGTGEKLFF. The DNA of the CDR3 is TGTGCCAGCAGCTCGGGTACGGGGGAAAAACTGTTTTTT.